This T cell receptor beta chain came from a study of control samples from healthy donors and cancer patients. The CDR3 is 16 residues long. Germline CDR1 and CDR2: SGHRS and YFSETQ. V was clipped by 8 bases and J by 4 bases, with 24 bases between them. TCRdb's copy holds only in-frame clones and misses some; the assay was immunoSEQ multiplex PCR. This table holds around 31,000 clones, roughly 94% found once. This TCR was sampled from a man in his 60s in good health. The chain recombines TRBV5-1 with TRBJ1-1; D is perhaps TRBD1 (5 bases). The sample taken for sequencing was blood. The CDR3 DNA reads TGCGCCAGTGGGGAAGCTCTGGGGCCTTTAAGCACTGAAGCTTTCTTT. Its protein is CASGEALGPLSTEAFF.